This is a list of T cell receptor beta chains from one sample in a study of CD8+ T cells in alopecia areata. Assay: immunoSEQ multiplex PCR; the TCRdb copy retains only in-frame clones and omits some. The data hold 210,000 or so clones, with around 65% observed a single time. The sample here was CD4+ T cells sorted from blood, taken at approximately week 45, from a patient treated with tofacitinib. All receptors come from a human donor with alopecia areata. Both conserved end residues are part of each CDR3. Each record gives: clone size, V gene, CDR3 length, J gene, D gene, CDR3 protein, CDR3 DNA. A D gene is named only where the DNA matches it firmly. The size entry is marked missing in some rows and otherwise reads once, few, many or a size class.

abundance: few; v_gene: TRBV29-1; len: 12; j_gene: TRBJ1-1; d_gene: TRBD1; CDR3aa: CSARRGTVEAFF; CDR3nt: TGCAGCGCCCGCCGAGGGACAGTTGAAGCTTTCTTT
abundance: .; v_gene: TRBV4-1; len: 13; j_gene: TRBJ2-5; d_gene: .; CDR3aa: CASSQGLRETQYF; CDR3nt: TGCGCCAGCAGCCAGGGATTACGGGAGACCCAGTACTTC
abundance: .; v_gene: TRBV28; len: 13; j_gene: TRBJ2-3; d_gene: .; CDR3aa: CASSRRRRGTQYF; CDR3nt: TGTGCCAGCAGCCGTAGACGGAGGGGTACGCAGTATTTT
abundance: .; v_gene: TRBV27; len: 13; j_gene: TRBJ2-5; d_gene: TRBD1; CDR3aa: CASSYRGLETQYF; CDR3nt: TGTGCCAGCAGTTATAGGGGGCTGGAGACCCAGTACTTC
abundance: .; v_gene: TRBV29-1; len: 12; j_gene: TRBJ2-5; d_gene: .; CDR3aa: CSVGDRQETQYF; CDR3nt: TGCAGCGTTGGAGACAGGCAAGAGACCCAGTACTTC
abundance: .; v_gene: TRBV4-3; len: 19; j_gene: TRBJ2-2; d_gene: TRBD2; CDR3aa: CASSQQPNSGGAGGGELFF; CDR3nt: TGCGCCAGCAGCCAGCAACCCAATAGCGGGGGGGCCGGTGGCGGGGAGCTGTTTTTT
abundance: .; v_gene: TRBV11-2; len: 19; j_gene: TRBJ2-2; d_gene: TRBD2; CDR3aa: CASSRSGLAGGLNTGELFF; CDR3nt: TGTGCCAGCAGCCGCTCGGGACTAGCGGGGGGCCTTAACACCGGGGAGCTGTTTTTT
abundance: .; v_gene: TRBV19; len: 15; j_gene: TRBJ1-2; d_gene: .; CDR3aa: CASSMGAGAGYGYTF; CDR3nt: TGTGCCAGTAGTATGGGGGCAGGGGCTGGCTATGGCTACACCTTC
abundance: once; v_gene: TRBV5-1; len: 14; j_gene: TRBJ1-2; d_gene: TRBD1; CDR3aa: CASSNGQGSYGYTF; CDR3nt: TGCGCCAGCAGCAACGGACAGGGAAGCTATGGCTACACCTTC
abundance: .; v_gene: TRBV29-1; len: 13; j_gene: TRBJ1-5; d_gene: .; CDR3aa: CSVAPGGNQPQHF; CDR3nt: TGCAGCGTTGCCCCGGGCGGCAATCAGCCCCAGCATTTT
abundance: .; v_gene: TRBV29-1; len: 12; j_gene: TRBJ1-1; d_gene: .; CDR3aa: CSVEDPTDEAFF; CDR3nt: TGCAGCGTTGAAGATCCGACAGATGAAGCTTTCTTT
abundance: .; v_gene: TRBV5-4; len: 17; j_gene: TRBJ2-2; d_gene: TRBD2; CDR3aa: CASSLGSGGANTGELFF; CDR3nt: TGTGCCAGCAGCTTGGGCAGCGGGGGGGCTAACACCGGGGAGCTGTTTTTT
abundance: .; v_gene: TRBV7-2; len: 17; j_gene: TRBJ2-2; d_gene: TRBD1; CDR3aa: CASSPQRTGPNTGELFF; CDR3nt: TGTGCCAGCAGCCCACAACGGACAGGGCCGAACACCGGGGAGCTGTTTTTT
abundance: .; v_gene: TRBV7-2; len: 16; j_gene: TRBJ1-5; d_gene: TRBD1; CDR3aa: CASSPQGAISNQPQHF; CDR3nt: TGTGCCAGCAGCCCCCAGGGGGCGATTAGCAATCAGCCCCAGCATTTT
abundance: .; v_gene: TRBV7-2; len: 15; j_gene: TRBJ1-1; d_gene: .; CDR3aa: CASSLSETGNTEAFF; CDR3nt: TGTGCCAGCAGCTTATCGGAGACAGGGAACACTGAAGCTTTCTTT
abundance: .; v_gene: TRBV6-1; len: 14; j_gene: TRBJ1-6; d_gene: TRBD1; CDR3aa: CASSRQGRNSPLHF; CDR3nt: TGTGCCAGCAGCAGACAGGGGAGAAATTCACCCCTCCACTTT
abundance: .; v_gene: TRBV29-1; len: 13; j_gene: TRBJ1-2; d_gene: .; CDR3aa: CSVGGGQIYGYTF; CDR3nt: TGCAGCGTTGGCGGGGGCCAGATCTATGGCTACACCTTC
abundance: .; v_gene: TRBV9; len: 15; j_gene: TRBJ2-2; d_gene: .; CDR3aa: CASSVSGTVTGELFF; CDR3nt: TGTGCCAGCAGCGTATCCGGGACGGTCACCGGGGAGCTGTTTTTT
abundance: .; v_gene: TRBV4-1; len: 18; j_gene: TRBJ2-2; d_gene: TRBD2; CDR3aa: CASSPGGLAGGKAGELFF; CDR3nt: TGCGCCAGCAGCCCCGGGGGCCTAGCGGGGGGGAAAGCCGGGGAGCTGTTTTTT
abundance: few; v_gene: TRBV29-1; len: 16; j_gene: TRBJ2-3; d_gene: .; CDR3aa: CSVTATWGPALDTQYF; CDR3nt: TGCAGCGTGACAGCGACTTGGGGCCCAGCCCTGGATACGCAGTATTTT
abundance: .; v_gene: TRBV18; len: 12; j_gene: TRBJ1-1; d_gene: .; CDR3aa: CASSLQASEAFF; CDR3nt: TGTGCCAGCTCTCTTCAGGCGAGTGAAGCTTTCTTT
abundance: .; v_gene: TRBV5-6; len: 15; j_gene: TRBJ1-2; d_gene: .; CDR3aa: CASSVTGIDPPGYTF; CDR3nt: TGTGCCAGCAGCGTGACAGGAATCGATCCACCCGGCTACACCTTC
abundance: .; v_gene: TRBV30; len: 13; j_gene: TRBJ2-2; d_gene: .; CDR3aa: CAWSVLGAGELFF; CDR3nt: TGTGCCTGGAGTGTACTAGGGGCCGGGGAGCTGTTTTTT
abundance: .; v_gene: TRBV4-1; len: 15; j_gene: TRBJ2-2; d_gene: .; CDR3aa: CASSQDERNTGELFF; CDR3nt: TGCGCCAGCAGCCAAGACGAACGGAACACCGGGGAGCTGTTTTTT
abundance: .; v_gene: TRBV6-6; len: 12; j_gene: TRBJ1-1; d_gene: .; CDR3aa: CASSRSGVEAFF; CDR3nt: TGTGCCAGCAGTCGTTCGGGGGTTGAAGCTTTCTTT
abundance: .; v_gene: TRBV2; len: 18; j_gene: TRBJ1-1; d_gene: TRBD1; CDR3aa: CASSELPPTGAGSTEAFF; CDR3nt: TGTGCCAGCAGTGAATTACCCCCGACAGGGGCAGGTTCCACTGAAGCTTTCTTT
abundance: .; v_gene: TRBV15; len: 16; j_gene: TRBJ2-2; d_gene: .; CDR3aa: CATSRAGSGDTGELFF; CDR3nt: TGTGCCACCAGCAGAGCCGGTTCAGGGGACACCGGGGAGCTGTTTTTT
abundance: .; v_gene: TRBV29-1; len: 14; j_gene: TRBJ1-1; d_gene: TRBD1; CDR3aa: CSVVEQGDKPEAFF; CDR3nt: TGCAGCGTTGTTGAGCAGGGGGATAAACCTGAAGCTTTCTTT
abundance: .; v_gene: TRBV5-4; len: 14; j_gene: TRBJ1-2; d_gene: .; CDR3aa: CASSLPGANYGYTF; CDR3nt: TGTGCCAGCAGCCTTCCCGGAGCTAACTATGGCTACACCTTC
abundance: few; v_gene: TRBV14; len: 14; j_gene: TRBJ2-5; d_gene: .; CDR3aa: CASSPDRKQETQYF; CDR3nt: TGTGCCAGCAGCCCTGACAGAAAACAAGAGACCCAGTACTTC
abundance: .; v_gene: TRBV5-6; len: 14; j_gene: TRBJ1-2; d_gene: TRBD1; CDR3aa: CASSSRQGNYGYTF; CDR3nt: TGTGCCAGCAGCTCCAGACAGGGGAACTATGGCTACACCTTC
abundance: .; v_gene: TRBV7-2; len: 14; j_gene: TRBJ2-3; d_gene: .; CDR3aa: CASSLVGAQDTQYF; CDR3nt: TGTGCCAGCAGCTTAGTCGGGGCCCAAGATACGCAGTATTTT
abundance: .; v_gene: TRBV5-1; len: 17; j_gene: TRBJ1-4; d_gene: .; CDR3aa: CASSLADMADPNEKLFF; CDR3nt: TGCGCCAGCAGCTTAGCGGACATGGCGGACCCTAATGAAAAACTGTTTTTT
abundance: .; v_gene: TRBV11-1; len: 15; j_gene: TRBJ2-3; d_gene: .; CDR3aa: CASSSTDSRTDTQYF; CDR3nt: TGTGCCAGCAGCTCGACGGACAGCCGCACAGATACGCAGTATTTT
abundance: few; v_gene: TRBV9; len: 16; j_gene: TRBJ2-1; d_gene: TRBD2; CDR3aa: CASSQGGGTLYNEQFF; CDR3nt: TGTGCCAGCAGCCAGGGCGGGGGGACCCTTTACAATGAGCAGTTCTTC
abundance: few; v_gene: TRBV14; len: 15; j_gene: TRBJ2-5; d_gene: .; CDR3aa: CASSHRAVSQETQYF; CDR3nt: TGTGCCAGCAGCCACAGGGCCGTAAGTCAAGAGACCCAGTACTTC
abundance: .; v_gene: TRBV10-3; len: 11; j_gene: TRBJ2-7; d_gene: .; CDR3aa: CAISATYEQYF; CDR3nt: TGTGCCATCAGTGCCACGTACGAGCAGTACTTC
abundance: .; v_gene: TRBV7-2; len: 15; j_gene: TRBJ2-7; d_gene: .; CDR3aa: CASSLARGVPYEQYF; CDR3nt: TGTGCCAGCAGCTTAGCGCGCGGGGTCCCCTACGAGCAGTACTTC
abundance: .; v_gene: TRBV18; len: 15; j_gene: TRBJ2-6; d_gene: .; CDR3aa: CASSPQGSGANVLTF; CDR3nt: TGTGCCAGCTCACCCCAGGGATCTGGGGCCAACGTCCTGACTTTC
abundance: .; v_gene: TRBV5-4; len: 14; j_gene: TRBJ2-1; d_gene: .; CDR3aa: CASSLDLGADEQFF; CDR3nt: TGTGCCAGCAGCTTGGATCTGGGGGCGGATGAGCAGTTCTTC
abundance: .; v_gene: TRBV30; len: 13; j_gene: TRBJ2-2; d_gene: TRBD1; CDR3aa: CAWNDRGTGELFF; CDR3nt: TGTGCCTGGAACGACAGGGGGACCGGGGAGCTGTTTTTT
abundance: .; v_gene: TRBV29-1; len: 13; j_gene: TRBJ1-1; d_gene: TRBD1; CDR3aa: CSVRTGEFTEAFF; CDR3nt: TGCAGCGTTCGGACAGGGGAATTCACTGAAGCTTTCTTT
abundance: .; v_gene: TRBV13; len: 12; j_gene: TRBJ2-3; d_gene: .; CDR3aa: CASSFSPDTQYF; CDR3nt: TGTGCCAGCAGCTTCTCTCCGGATACGCAGTATTTT
abundance: .; v_gene: TRBV11-2; len: 16; j_gene: TRBJ2-5; d_gene: TRBD1; CDR3aa: CASSLDWDRGVETQYF; CDR3nt: TGTGCCAGCAGCTTAGATTGGGACAGGGGAGTAGAGACCCAGTACTTC
abundance: .; v_gene: TRBV30; len: 15; j_gene: TRBJ1-5; d_gene: .; CDR3aa: CAWSATANSNQPQHF; CDR3nt: TGTGCCTGGAGTGCGACAGCGAATAGCAATCAGCCCCAGCATTTT
abundance: .; v_gene: TRBV13; len: 15; j_gene: TRBJ2-5; d_gene: TRBD1; CDR3aa: CASSQGDRGIRTQYF; CDR3nt: TGTGCCAGCAGCCAGGGGGACAGGGGAATACGTACCCAGTACTTC
abundance: .; v_gene: TRBV5-1; len: 14; j_gene: TRBJ2-7; d_gene: .; CDR3aa: CASSLRGPRDEQYF; CDR3nt: TGCGCCAGCAGCTTACGGGGCCCGAGGGACGAGCAGTACTTC
abundance: .; v_gene: TRBV4-1; len: 15; j_gene: TRBJ1-6; d_gene: .; CDR3aa: CASSQADGGTSPLHF; CDR3nt: TGCGCCAGCAGCCAAGCTGACGGGGGAACTTCACCCCTCCACTTT
abundance: few; v_gene: TRBV4-3; len: 15; j_gene: TRBJ2-3; d_gene: TRBD1; CDR3aa: CASSHRGQGTDTQYF; CDR3nt: TGCGCCAGCAGCCACCGGGGACAGGGAACAGATACGCAGTATTTT
abundance: .; v_gene: TRBV27; len: 13; j_gene: TRBJ1-4; d_gene: TRBD1; CDR3aa: CASTRQGSEKLFF; CDR3nt: TGTGCCAGCACCCGACAGGGATCTGAAAAACTGTTTTTT
abundance: few; v_gene: TRBV4-3; len: 17; j_gene: TRBJ2-1; d_gene: .; CDR3aa: CASSQDLSGASYNEQFF; CDR3nt: TGCGCCAGCAGCCAAGATCTGTCGGGGGCGTCCTACAATGAGCAGTTCTTC
abundance: once; v_gene: TRBV11-2; len: 16; j_gene: TRBJ2-5; d_gene: TRBD2; CDR3aa: CASSSGRSGVQETQYF; CDR3nt: TGTGCCAGCAGCTCCGGTCGAAGCGGGGTCCAAGAGACCCAGTACTTC
abundance: .; v_gene: TRBV29-1; len: 10; j_gene: TRBJ1-1; d_gene: .; CDR3aa: CSALNTEAFF; CDR3nt: TGCAGCGCCCTAAACACTGAAGCTTTCTTT
abundance: .; v_gene: TRBV4-3; len: 17; j_gene: TRBJ2-1; d_gene: .; CDR3aa: CASSQDLGGGRYNEQFF; CDR3nt: TGCGCCAGCAGCCAAGATCTTGGGGGGGGGCGCTACAATGAGCAGTTCTTC
abundance: once; v_gene: TRBV6-5; len: 14; j_gene: TRBJ1-1; d_gene: .; CDR3aa: CASSYSWGNTEAFF; CDR3nt: TGTGCCAGCAGTTACTCGTGGGGGAACACTGAAGCTTTCTTT
abundance: .; v_gene: TRBV30; len: 12; j_gene: TRBJ1-3; d_gene: .; CDR3aa: CAWSTGSNTIYF; CDR3nt: TGTGCCTGGTCCACAGGGTCTAACACCATATATTTT
abundance: .; v_gene: TRBV29-1; len: 13; j_gene: TRBJ1-2; d_gene: .; CDR3aa: CSVPRVGSYGYTF; CDR3nt: TGCAGCGTTCCCCGGGTAGGGTCCTATGGCTACACCTTC
abundance: .; v_gene: TRBV29-1; len: 15; j_gene: TRBJ2-1; d_gene: .; CDR3aa: CSVELTSRVRNEQFF; CDR3nt: TGCAGCGTTGAATTAACTAGCCGGGTTCGCAATGAGCAGTTCTTC
abundance: .; v_gene: TRBV7-9; len: 15; j_gene: TRBJ2-7; d_gene: .; CDR3aa: CASSSPSLDNYEQYF; CDR3nt: TGTGCCAGCAGCTCGCCTTCGTTAGACAACTACGAGCAGTACTTC
abundance: .; v_gene: TRBV7-2; len: 14; j_gene: TRBJ1-1; d_gene: .; CDR3aa: CASSPRQANTEAFF; CDR3nt: TGTGCCAGCAGCCCCCGACAGGCGAACACTGAAGCTTTCTTT